Given below is one T cell receptor beta chain in context. Its specificity is not known. Healthy donors had no documented immune events, such as infections, while sampled. CDR3 length equals 15 residues. Trimming removed 1 base at V and 2 bases at J, with 10 bases between. Germline-derived CDR1 and CDR2 are SGHRS and YFSETQ. Profiling relied on immunoSEQ multiplex PCR, and the TCRdb table lists in-frame clones only, not all of them. The data hold around 82,000 clones, with 84% observed a single time. This specimen belongs to a study of identifying expanded T cells in peripheral blood. Overall study results and limits: Differentially abundant clones: 1 to 1.5 between replicates, just under 17 at roughly 13 days, approximately 18 at four. Variance in clone template counts between roughly two-week samples significantly increased with total template count across all healthy donors.

This chain links TRBV5-1 with TRBJ2-1; D call uncertain. The clonotype was recovered from a person aged 18 to 69 in good health. Sequenced input: blood. The CDR3 reads CASSLTGNPYNEQFF. CDR3 in DNA: TGCGCCAGCAGCTTGACCGGAAACCCCTACAATGAGCAGTTCTTC.